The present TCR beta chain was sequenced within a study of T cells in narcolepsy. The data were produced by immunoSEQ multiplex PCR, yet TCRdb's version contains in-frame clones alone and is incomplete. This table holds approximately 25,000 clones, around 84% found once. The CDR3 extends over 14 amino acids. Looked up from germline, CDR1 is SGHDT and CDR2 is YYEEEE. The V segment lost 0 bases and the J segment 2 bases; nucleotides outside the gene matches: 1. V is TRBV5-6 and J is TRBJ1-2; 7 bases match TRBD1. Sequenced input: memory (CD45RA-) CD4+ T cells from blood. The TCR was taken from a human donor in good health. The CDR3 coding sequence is TGTGCCAGCAGCTTGGCGGGACAGAACTATGGCTACACCTTC. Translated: CASSLAGQNYGYTF.